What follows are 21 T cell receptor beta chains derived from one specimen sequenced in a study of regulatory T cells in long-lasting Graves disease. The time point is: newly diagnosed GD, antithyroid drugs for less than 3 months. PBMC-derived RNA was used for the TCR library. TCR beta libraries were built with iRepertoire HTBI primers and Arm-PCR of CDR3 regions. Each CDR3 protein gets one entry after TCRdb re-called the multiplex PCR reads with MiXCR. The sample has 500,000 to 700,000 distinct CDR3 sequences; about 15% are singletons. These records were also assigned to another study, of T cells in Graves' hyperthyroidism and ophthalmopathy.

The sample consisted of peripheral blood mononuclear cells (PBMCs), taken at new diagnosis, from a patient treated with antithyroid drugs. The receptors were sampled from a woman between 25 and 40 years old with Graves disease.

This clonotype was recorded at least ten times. DNA for the CDR3: TGTGCCACCAGTTCCGGGACAGCTAACTATGGCTACACCTTC. Translated, it gives CATSSGTANYGYTF. This chain uses TRBV24-1 with TRBJ1-2; 7 bases agree with TRBD1. Unmatched junction bases numbered 3, after V lost 6 bases and J lost 0 bases. Looked up from germline, CDR1 is KGHDR and CDR2 is SFDVKD. The length of the CDR3 is 14 residues.

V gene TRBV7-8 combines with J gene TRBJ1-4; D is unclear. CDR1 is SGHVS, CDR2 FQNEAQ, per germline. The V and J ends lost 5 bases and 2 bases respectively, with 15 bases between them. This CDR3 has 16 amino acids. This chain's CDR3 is CASSRIQLATNEKLFF. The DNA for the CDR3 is TGTGCCAGCAGCCGGATCCAGCTTGCGACTAATGAAAAACTGTTTTTT.

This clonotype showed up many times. The CDR3 sequence is CSARAQNSYEQYF. CDR3 DNA: TGCAGTGCTAGGGCGCAGAACTCCTACGAGCAGTACTTC. The rearrangement joins TRBV20-1 to TRBJ2-7; D gene uncertain. The V end was cut by 3 bases, the J end by 0 bases, with 9 bases between. Germline CDR1 DFQATT, CDR2 SNEGSKA (reference sequence). The CDR3 covers 13 residues.

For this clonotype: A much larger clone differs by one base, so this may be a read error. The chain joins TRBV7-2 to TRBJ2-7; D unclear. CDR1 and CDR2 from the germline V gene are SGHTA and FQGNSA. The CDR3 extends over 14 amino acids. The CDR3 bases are TGTGCCAGCAGCCTTACACTTTCACGCAGCGAGCAGCACTTC. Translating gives CASSLTLSRSEQHF.

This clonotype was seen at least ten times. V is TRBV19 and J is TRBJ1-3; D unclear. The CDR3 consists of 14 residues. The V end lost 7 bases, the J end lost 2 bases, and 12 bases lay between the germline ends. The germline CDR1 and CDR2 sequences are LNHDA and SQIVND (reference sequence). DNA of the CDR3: TGTGCCAGTATGATGGGATCAACTGGAAACACCATATATTTT. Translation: CASMMGSTGNTIYF. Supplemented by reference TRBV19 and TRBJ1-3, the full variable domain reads DGGITQSPKYLFRKEGQNVTLSCEQNLNHDAMYWYRQDPGQGLRLIYYSQIVNDFQKGDIAEGYSVSREKKESFPLTVTSAQKNPTAFYLCASMMGSTGNTIYFGEGSWLTVV.

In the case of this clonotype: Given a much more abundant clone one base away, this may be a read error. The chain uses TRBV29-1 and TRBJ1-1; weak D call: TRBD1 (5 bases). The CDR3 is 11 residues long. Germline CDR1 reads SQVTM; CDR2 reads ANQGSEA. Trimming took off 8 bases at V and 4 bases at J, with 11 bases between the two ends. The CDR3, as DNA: TGCAGCATTTCAGGGTTCACTGAAGCTTTCTTT. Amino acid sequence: CSISGFTEAFF. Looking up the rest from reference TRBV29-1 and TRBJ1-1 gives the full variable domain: SAVISQKPSRDICQRGTSLTIQCQVDSQVTMMFWYRQQPGQSLTLIATANQGSEATYESGFVIDKFPISRPNLTFSTLTVSNMSPEDSSIYLCSISGFTEAFFGQGTRLTVV.

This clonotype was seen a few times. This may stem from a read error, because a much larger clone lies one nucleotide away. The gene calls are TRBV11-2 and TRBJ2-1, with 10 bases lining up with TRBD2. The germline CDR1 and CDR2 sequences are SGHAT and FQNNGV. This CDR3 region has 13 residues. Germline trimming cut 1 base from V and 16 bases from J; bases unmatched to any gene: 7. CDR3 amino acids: CASSLAEASGSFF. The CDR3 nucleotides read TGTGCCAGCAGCTTAGCGGAGGCTAGCGGGAGTTTCTTC.

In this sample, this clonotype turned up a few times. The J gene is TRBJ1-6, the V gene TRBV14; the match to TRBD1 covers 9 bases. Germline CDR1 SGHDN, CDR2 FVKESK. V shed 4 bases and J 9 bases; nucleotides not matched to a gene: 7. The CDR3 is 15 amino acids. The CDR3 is CASSPLDRGASPLHF. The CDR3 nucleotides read TGTGCCAGCAGCCCCCTCGACAGGGGGGCTTCACCCCTCCACTTT. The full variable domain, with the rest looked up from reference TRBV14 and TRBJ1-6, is EAGVTQFPSHSVIEKGQTVTLRCDPISGHDNLYWYRRVMGKEIKFLLHFVKESKQDESGMPNNRFLAERTGGTYSTLKVQPAELEDSGVYFCASSPLDRGASPLHFGNGTRLTVT.

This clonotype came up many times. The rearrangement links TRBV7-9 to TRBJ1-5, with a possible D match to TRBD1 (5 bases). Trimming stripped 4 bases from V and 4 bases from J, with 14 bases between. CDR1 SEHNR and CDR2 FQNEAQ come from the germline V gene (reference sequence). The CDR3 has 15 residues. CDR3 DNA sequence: TGTGCCAGCAGCTGGGGGGGACCTAGGAATCAGCCCCAGCATTTT. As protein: CASSWGGPRNQPQHF.

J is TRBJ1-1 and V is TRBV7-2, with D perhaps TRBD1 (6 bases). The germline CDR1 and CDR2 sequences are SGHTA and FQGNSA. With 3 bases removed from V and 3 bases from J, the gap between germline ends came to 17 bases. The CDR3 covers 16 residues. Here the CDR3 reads CASSLRPRRGDTEAFF. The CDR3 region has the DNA TGTGCCAGCAGCTTGAGACCGCGGAGGGGGGACACTGAAGCTTTCTTT.

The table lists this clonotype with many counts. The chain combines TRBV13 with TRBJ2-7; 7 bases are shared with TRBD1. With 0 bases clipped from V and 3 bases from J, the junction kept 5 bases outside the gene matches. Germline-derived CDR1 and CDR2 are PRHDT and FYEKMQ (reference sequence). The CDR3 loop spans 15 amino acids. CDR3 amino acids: CASSLGPGQNYEQYF. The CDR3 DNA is TGTGCCAGCAGCTTAGGACCGGGACAGAACTACGAGCAGTACTTC.

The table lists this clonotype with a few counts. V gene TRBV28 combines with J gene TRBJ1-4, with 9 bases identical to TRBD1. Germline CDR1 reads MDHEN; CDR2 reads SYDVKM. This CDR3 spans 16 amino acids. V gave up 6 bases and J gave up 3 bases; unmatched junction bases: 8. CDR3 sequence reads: CASSPLTGGANEKLFF. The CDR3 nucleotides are TGTGCCAGCAGCCCTCTAACAGGGGGCGCTAATGAAAAACTGTTTTTT.

In nucleotides, the CDR3 is TGTGCCAGCGGCGGCCGTCTTGGTTATAGAACCGGGGAGCTGTTTTTT. This gives the protein CASGGRLGYRTGELFF. The chain couples TRBV14 to TRBJ2-2, with D unclear. From germline, CDR1 is SGHDN and CDR2 FVKESK. Trimming removed 8 bases from V and 5 bases from J, with 21 bases in between. The CDR3 spans 16 residues.

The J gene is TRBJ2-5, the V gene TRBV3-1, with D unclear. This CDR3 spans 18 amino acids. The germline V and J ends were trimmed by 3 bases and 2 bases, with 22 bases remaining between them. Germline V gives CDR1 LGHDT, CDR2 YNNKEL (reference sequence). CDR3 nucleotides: TGTGCCAGCAGCCAGGGGTTGTCGGTGGTTTTGCTGCAAGAGACCCAGTACTTC. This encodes CASSQGLSVVLLQETQYF.

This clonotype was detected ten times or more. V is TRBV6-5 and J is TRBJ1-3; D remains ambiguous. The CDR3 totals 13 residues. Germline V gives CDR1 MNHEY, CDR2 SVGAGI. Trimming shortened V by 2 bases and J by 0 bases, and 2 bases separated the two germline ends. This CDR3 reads CASSYGSGNTIYF. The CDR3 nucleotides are TGTGCCAGCAGTTACGGCTCTGGAAACACCATATATTTT.

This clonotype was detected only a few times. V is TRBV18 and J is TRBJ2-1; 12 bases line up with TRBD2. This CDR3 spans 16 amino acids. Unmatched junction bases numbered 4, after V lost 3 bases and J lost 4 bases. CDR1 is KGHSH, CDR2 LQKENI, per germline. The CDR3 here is CASSPRTSGTYNEQFF. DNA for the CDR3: TGTGCCAGCTCACCTAGGACTAGCGGGACTTACAATGAGCAGTTCTTC.

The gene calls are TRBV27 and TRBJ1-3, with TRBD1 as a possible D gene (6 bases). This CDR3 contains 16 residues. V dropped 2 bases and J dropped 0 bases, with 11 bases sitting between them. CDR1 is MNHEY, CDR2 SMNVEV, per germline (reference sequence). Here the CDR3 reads CASSLRGGFSGNTIYF. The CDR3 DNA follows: TGTGCCAGCAGTTTACGAGGGGGATTCTCTGGAAACACCATATATTTT.

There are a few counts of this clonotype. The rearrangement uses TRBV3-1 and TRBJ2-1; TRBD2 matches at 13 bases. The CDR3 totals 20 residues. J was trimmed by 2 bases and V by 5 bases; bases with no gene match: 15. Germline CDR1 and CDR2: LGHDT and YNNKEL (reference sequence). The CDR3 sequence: CASSGEYGLAGDRAYNEQFF. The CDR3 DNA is TGTGCCAGCAGCGGGGAGTACGGACTAGCGGGAGATCGCGCCTACAATGAGCAGTTCTTC.

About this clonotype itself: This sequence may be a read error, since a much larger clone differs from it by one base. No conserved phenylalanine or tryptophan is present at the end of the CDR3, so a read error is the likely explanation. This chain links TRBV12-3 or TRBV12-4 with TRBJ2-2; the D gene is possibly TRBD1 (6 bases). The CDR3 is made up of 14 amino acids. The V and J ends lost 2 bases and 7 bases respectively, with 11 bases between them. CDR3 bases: TGTGCCAGCAGTTTAAACAGGGTTGGCGGGGAGCTGTTTTAT. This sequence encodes CASSLNRVGGELFY.

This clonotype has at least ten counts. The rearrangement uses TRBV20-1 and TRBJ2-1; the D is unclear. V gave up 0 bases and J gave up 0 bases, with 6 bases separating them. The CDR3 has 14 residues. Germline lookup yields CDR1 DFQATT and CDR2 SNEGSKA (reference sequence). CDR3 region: CSARDASSYNEQFF. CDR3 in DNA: TGCAGTGCTAGAGATGCCAGCTCCTACAATGAGCAGTTCTTC.

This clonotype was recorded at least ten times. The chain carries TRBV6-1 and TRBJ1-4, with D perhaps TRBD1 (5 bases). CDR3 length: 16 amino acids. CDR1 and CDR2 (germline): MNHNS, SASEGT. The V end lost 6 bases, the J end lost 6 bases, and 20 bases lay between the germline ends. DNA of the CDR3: TGTGCCAGCAGAGACCGAGCGCGGGGCGGGTATGAAAAACTGTTTTTT. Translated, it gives CASRDRARGGYEKLFF.